This paragraph reports one T cell receptor (beta chain). The source of the sample is a study of cytomegalovirus exposure and HLA in healthy donors. The PCR contained 60 Vbeta and 13 Jbeta primers. Libraries were prepared by immunoSEQ multiplex PCR; TCRdb keeps only in-frame clonotypes and omits some of them. The table includes around 170,000 clones, about 80% detected once. Looked up from germline, CDR1 is SGDLS and CDR2 is YYNGEE. V gave up 4 bases and J gave up 2 bases; unmatched junction bases: 10. This CDR3 comprises 18 residues. The receptor comes from a woman between 50 and 59 years old in good health and CMV-seropositive. The sequenced sample was PBMCs. The rearrangement links TRBV9 to TRBJ2-5, with 14 positions matching TRBD2. The CDR3: CASSKTSGGASGQETQYF. CDR3 in DNA: TGTGCCAGCAGCAAGACTAGCGGGGGGGCCTCAGGTCAAGAGACCCAGTACTTC.